This entry lists 9 T cell receptor beta chains sequenced from one sample in a study of T-cell memory formation after mild COVID-19. TCRdb used MiXCR to reprocess the 5' RACE reads, holding one entry per CDR3 protein. The sample holds about 320,000 distinct CDR3 sequences; roughly an eighth are singletons and the top ten take around a fifth. Sample: PBMCs or a T cell subset sorted from them (not recorded which). These receptors were obtained from a man aged 18 to 30 who had mild COVID-19 (a few samples of this study predate the infection). Cell type and time point are not known.

In its sample, this clonotype was seen a few times. The chain recombines TRBV20-1 with TRBJ1-5, with D uncertain. Germline loops: CDR1 DFQATT, CDR2 SNEGSKA (reference sequence). Trimming removed 0 bases from V and 0 bases from J, with 12 bases in between. The CDR3 sequence is 16 residues long. This CDR3 reads CSARDPAEFSNQPQHF. The CDR3 coding sequence is TGCAGTGCTAGAGATCCGGCTGAATTTAGCAATCAGCCCCAGCATTTT.

V is TRBV24-1 and J is TRBJ2-3, with D possibly being TRBD2 (5 bases). The V and J ends lost 3 bases and 0 bases respectively, with 15 bases between them. Looked up from germline, CDR1 is KGHDR and CDR2 is SFDVKD. This CDR3 has 17 residues. The CDR3 region is CATSDPGLSSSTDTQYF. The CDR3 DNA reads as TGTGCCACCAGTGATCCCGGACTTTCTTCTAGCACAGATACGCAGTATTTT.

This clonotype was counted only a few times. DNA for the CDR3: TGCGCCAGCAGGAAAACGGGCACTGAAGCTTTCTTT. It translates to CASRKTGTEAFF. V and J are TRBV5-1 and TRBJ1-1; D gene ambiguous. From germline, CDR1 is SGHRS and CDR2 YFSETQ. Trimming stripped 5 bases from V and 4 bases from J, with 9 bases between. The CDR3 is 12 amino acids.

V usage is TRBV27 and J usage is TRBJ2-7; TRBD1 matches 10 bases. The CDR3 is made up of 14 amino acids. Germline values: CDR1 MNHEY, CDR2 SMNVEV (reference sequence). With 4 bases clipped from V and 2 bases from J, the junction kept 2 bases outside the gene matches. The CDR3 nucleotides are TGTGCCAGCAGTTGGGGACAGGGGACCTACGAGCAGTACTTC. Its protein product is CASSWGQGTYEQYF.

The chain couples TRBV9 to TRBJ1-2, with D possibly TRBD1 on 5 matching bases. CDR3 length equals 14 residues. Per germline, CDR1 SGDLS and CDR2 YYNGEE. Trimming pared 0 bases from V and 7 bases from J, leaving 13 bases between. CDR3 protein: CASSVAGGMRGYTF. For the CDR3, the DNA is TGTGCCAGCAGCGTAGCGGGGGGGATGCGTGGCTACACCTTC.

This clonotype was seen more than once but under ten times. The chain carries TRBV4-2 and TRBJ1-2; possibly TRBD1 for D (6 bases). The CDR3 extends over 17 amino acids. Germline values: CDR1 LGHNA, CDR2 YNFKEQ. Trimming removed 0 bases at V and 1 base at J, with 15 bases between. The CDR3 DNA is TGTGCCAGCAGCCAAGATCTTTCGGGGGCGCTTAACTATGGCTACACCTTC. Translation gives CASSQDLSGALNYGYTF.

This chain links TRBV6-2 or TRBV6-3 with TRBJ1-2; 8 nucleotides line up with TRBD1. The V gene's germline CDR1 is MNHEY and CDR2 SVGEGT. CDR3 size: 14 residues. Trimming removed 7 bases from V and 7 bases from J; junction bases left unmatched: 11. The CDR3 nucleotides are TGTGCCAGCAACCAGGGGGCGTTGAGTTCTGGCTACACCTTC. The encoded protein is CASNQGALSSGYTF.

The J gene is TRBJ1-5, the V gene TRBV6-6; D not certain. Germline CDR1 and CDR2: MNHNY and SVGAGI (reference sequence). With 2 bases removed from V and 2 bases from J, the gap between germline ends came to 19 bases. The CDR3 is made up of 18 amino acids. The CDR3 DNA sequence: TGTGCCAGCAGTTACCCGCGGAGGACTGGAATCGGCAATCAGCCCCAGCATTTT. It encodes CASSYPRRTGIGNQPQHF.

The V and J genes are TRBV27 and TRBJ2-4, with unresolved D. V was trimmed by 0 bases and J by 0 bases, leaving 6 bases between them. This CDR3 has 15 amino acids. Looked up from germline, CDR1 is MNHEY and CDR2 is SMNVEV (reference sequence). The CDR3 DNA follows: TGTGCCAGCAGTTTATCGATCATAGCCAAAAACATTCAGTACTTC. It specifies CASSLSIIAKNIQYF.